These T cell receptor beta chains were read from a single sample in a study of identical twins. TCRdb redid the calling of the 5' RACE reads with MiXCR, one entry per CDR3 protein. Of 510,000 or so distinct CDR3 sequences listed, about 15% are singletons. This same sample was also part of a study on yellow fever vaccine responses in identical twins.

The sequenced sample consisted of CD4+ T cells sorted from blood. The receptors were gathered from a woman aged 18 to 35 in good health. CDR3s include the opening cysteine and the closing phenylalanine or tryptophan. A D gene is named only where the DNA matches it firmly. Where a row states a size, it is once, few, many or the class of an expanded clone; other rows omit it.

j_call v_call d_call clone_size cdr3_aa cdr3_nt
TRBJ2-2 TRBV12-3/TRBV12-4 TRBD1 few CASSRTGRSGELFF TGTGCCAGCAGTAGGACAGGGAGGTCCGGGGAGCTGTTTTTT
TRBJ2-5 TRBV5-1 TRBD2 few CASSTPGLAGGQETQYF TGCGCCAGCAGCACCCCGGGACTAGCGGGAGGGCAAGAGACCCAGTACTTC
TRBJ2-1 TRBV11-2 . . CASSLGELVSYNEQFF TGTGCCAGCAGCTTAGGTGAACTAGTCTCCTACAATGAGCAGTTCTTC
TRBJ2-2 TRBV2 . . CASRASNANTGELFF TGTGCCAGCAGGGCCAGCAACGCGAACACCGGGGAGCTGTTTTTT
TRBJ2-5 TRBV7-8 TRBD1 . CASSLATGSETKYF TGTGCCAGCAGCTTAGCGACAGGGTCAGAGACCAAGTACTTC
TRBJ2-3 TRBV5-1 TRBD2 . CASSLLLAGSTDTQYF TGCGCCAGCAGCTTGTTACTAGCGGGAAGCACAGATACGCAGTATTTT
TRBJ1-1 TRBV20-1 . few CSARMGGPEAFF TGCAGTGCTAGAATGGGGGGGCCTGAAGCTTTCTTT
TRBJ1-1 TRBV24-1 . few CATSGYGEAFF TGTGCCACCAGTGGATATGGTGAAGCTTTCTTT
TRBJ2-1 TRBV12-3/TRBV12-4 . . CASFPGAGEQFF TGTGCCAGCTTCCCCGGGGCTGGGGAACAGTTCTTC
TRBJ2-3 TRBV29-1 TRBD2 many CSVAGLAGGADTQYF TGCAGCGTTGCGGGACTAGCGGGAGGGGCAGATACGCAGTATTTT
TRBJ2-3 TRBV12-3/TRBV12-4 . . CASSSASRFTDTQYF TGTGCCAGCAGTTCGGCTAGCAGATTCACAGATACGCAGTATTTT
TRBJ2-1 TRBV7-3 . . CASSRFPGSYNEQFF TGTGCCAGCAGCCGCTTCCCGGGGTCCTACAATGAGCAGTTCTTC
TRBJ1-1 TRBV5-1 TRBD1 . CASSRGQSNTEAFF TGCGCCAGCAGCAGGGGACAGAGCAACACTGAAGCTTTCTTT
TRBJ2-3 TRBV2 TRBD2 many CASQGLAATDTQYF TGTGCCAGCCAGGGACTAGCAGCCACAGATACGCAGTATTTT
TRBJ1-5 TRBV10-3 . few CAISVGSNQPQHF TGTGCCATCAGTGTTGGCAGCAATCAGCCCCAGCATTTT
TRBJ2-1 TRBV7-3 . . CASSRDGASLSHYNEQFF TGTGCCAGCAGCCGGGACGGGGCTAGTCTCTCTCACTACAATGAGCAGTTCTTC
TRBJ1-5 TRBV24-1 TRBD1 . CATSGSKGQGFVEPQHF TGTGCCACCAGTGGTTCTAAGGGACAGGGGTTCGTGGAGCCCCAGCATTTT
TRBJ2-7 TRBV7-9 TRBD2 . CASSSASGSYEQYF TGTGCCAGCAGCTCCGCTAGCGGGAGTTACGAGCAGTACTTC
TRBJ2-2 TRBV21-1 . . CASSKGWSGDDTGELFF TGTGCCAGCAGCAAGGGTTGGAGCGGAGACGACACCGGGGAGCTGTTTTTT
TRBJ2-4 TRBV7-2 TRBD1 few CASSRGQGNIQYF TGTGCCAGCAGCCGGGGACAGGGAAACATTCAGTACTTC
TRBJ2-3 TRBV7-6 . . CASSLDVIGGVTDTQYF TGTGCCAGCAGCCTAGATGTTATCGGGGGCGTGACAGATACGCAGTATTTT
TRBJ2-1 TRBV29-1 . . CSVEPRLTGMYNEQFF TGCAGCGTTGAGCCACGCCTTACAGGAATGTACAATGAGCAGTTCTTC